This T cell receptor (beta chain) was found in a study of cytomegalovirus exposure and HLA in healthy donors. The overall study: The Caucasian-associated ancestry cluster contained 75% to 85% of the approximately 400 genotyped donors. Study outcomes and limitations: Many donors carried some public TCRs, although rarity characterized most TCR sequences.

As concerns this clone: The antigen is undetermined.

Primers: 60 Vbeta forward and 13 Jbeta reverse. Source study methods: In a later analysis, approximately 73 million unique TCR beta chains included roughly 11 million shared by two or more donors. The method was immunoSEQ multiplex PCR; TCRdb's version includes in-frame clones alone and lacks a portion of them. V and J calls and clone size are those listed in that table; D and trimming were worked out from the DNA. The data contain approximately 190,000 clones, over 80% of them singletons. The sequenced material came from PBMCs. The receptor's source is a man aged 35-49 years in good health and CMV-seropositive.

In DNA form, the CDR3 reads TGTGCCAACCGGGACAGTCATTATGGGGGCTACACCTTC. Translating it yields CANRDSHYGGYTF. This rearrangement joins TRBV6-1 to TRBJ1-2, with TRBD1 identical over 7 bases. The CDR3 spans 13 residues. The J segment lost 8 bases and the V segment lost 10 bases, leaving 13 bases of the junction unmatched. Germline V lookup: CDR1 MNHNS, CDR2 SASEGT.